Each of the 25 T cell receptor beta chains below was sequenced from the same sample in a study of type 1 and type 2 diabetes patients (dated by TCRdb to the mid-2010s). For sequencing, an Illumina MiSeq was employed. Genomic DNA from sorted T cell subsets served as template for TCRbeta CDR3 amplification. Multiplex PCR with 30 forward and 13 reverse primers amplified the TCRbeta CDR3 region. TCRdb reprocessed the public reads (quality trimming at Q25 with fastp, clone calling with MiXCR) and kept in-frame beta chains. Identical CDR3 proteins give one entry, which carries the most common genes and DNA. The sample table contains fewer than 300,000 distinct CDR3 sequences; only one count was recorded for roughly 50% of them. Roughly an eighth of the sample belongs to the ten largest clones. The sample was peripheral blood mononuclear cells (PBMCs). These receptors came from a man between 18 and 35 years old with type 2 diabetes.

This clonotype has just a few counts. The CDR3 reads CASSVGTGIFSYEQYF. DNA of the CDR3: TGTGCCAGCAGCGTAGGAACAGGGATCTTCTCCTACGAGCAGTACTTC. The J gene is TRBJ2-7, the V gene TRBV9, with a weak D call TRBD1 (6 bases). Per germline, CDR1 SGDLS and CDR2 YYNGEE. The CDR3 has 16 amino acids. Trimming stripped 0 bases from V and 0 bases from J, with 13 bases between. Full variable domain (rest looked up from reference TRBV9 and TRBJ2-7): DSGVTQTPKHLITATGQRVTLRCSPRSGDLSVYWYQQSLDQGLQFLIQYYNGEERAKGNILERFSAQQFPDLHSELNLSSLELGDSALYFCASSVGTGIFSYEQYFGPGTRLTVT.

This sequence joins TRBV2 and TRBJ2-1; D may be TRBD1 (6 bases). CDR3 size: 15 residues. Trimming shortened V by 7 bases and J by 0 bases, and 13 bases separated the two germline ends. Germline V lookup: CDR1 SNHLY, CDR2 FYNNEI. CDR3 DNA sequence: TGTGCCAGCAACGCTCAGGGGTACTCCTACAATGAGCAGTTCTTC. Protein: CASNAQGYSYNEQFF.

This clonotype was seen repeatedly, ten times or more. V is TRBV15 and J is TRBJ1-2, with 7 bases identical to TRBD1. The CDR3 length is 14 residues. The germline V gene has CDR1 LNHNV and CDR2 YYDKDF (reference sequence). V lost 4 bases and J lost 7; bases outside the gene matches: 9. CDR3 nucleotide sequence: TGTGCCACCAGCATAGACAGGGCGGGCAGTGGCTACACCTTC. Residues: CATSIDRAGSGYTF.

This clonotype has a handful of counts. The chain carries TRBV13 and TRBJ2-2; D might be TRBD1 (6 bases). Deletions cut 3 bases from V and 4 bases from J, with 12 bases between. CDR3 size: 15 residues. CDR1 is PRHDT, CDR2 FYEKMQ, per germline (reference sequence). CDR3 protein: CASSFTGTRTGELFF. The CDR3 region has the DNA TGTGCCAGCAGCTTTACAGGGACCCGCACCGGGGAGCTGTTTTTT.

This clonotype was observed a handful of times. This chain uses TRBV6-4 with TRBJ1-2; D is possibly TRBD1 (5 bases). The CDR3 extends over 13 amino acids. Trimming pared 2 bases from V and 8 bases from J, leaving 12 bases between. Germline CDR1 is MRHNA and CDR2 is SNTAGT. In nucleotides, the CDR3 is TGTGCCAGCAGTGACAGCGGCAGGGAGGGCTACACCTTC. It yields the protein CASSDSGREGYTF.

The chain joins TRBV7-3 to TRBJ2-7, with 9 bases lining up with TRBD1. Germline V CDR1 and CDR2: SGHTA, FQGTGA. The CDR3 covers 16 residues. The trim removed 0 bases at V and 5 bases at J, leaving 8 bases unmatched. The CDR3 DNA sequence: TGTGCCAGCAGCTTAACCCCTGGACAGGGGTCCCACGAGCAGTACTTC. Amino acid sequence: CASSLTPGQGSHEQYF.

This clonotype was seen more than once but under ten times. The rearrangement joins TRBV30 to TRBJ2-2, with unresolved D. The length of the CDR3 is 14 residues. Trimming left V 0 bases short and J 4 bases short, with 9 bases between. CDR1 is GTSNPN and CDR2 is SVGIG in the germline V gene (reference sequence). The CDR3: CAWSVMSLTGELFF. The CDR3 nucleotides read TGTGCCTGGAGTGTGATGTCCCTCACCGGGGAGCTGTTTTTT.

The chain recombines TRBV6-6 with TRBJ1-4; D might be TRBD1 (6 bases). The V end was cut by 2 bases, the J end by 4 bases, with 11 bases between. The CDR3 contains 15 residues. CDR1 is MNHNY and CDR2 is SVGAGI in the germline V gene (reference sequence). CDR3 loop: CASSYMGAHNEKLFF. In DNA form, the CDR3 reads TGTGCCAGCAGTTACATGGGGGCCCATAATGAAAAACTGTTTTTT.

The CDR3, as DNA: TGTGCCAGCAGCACAGATAGCAATCAGCCCCAGCATTTT. Its protein product is CASSTDSNQPQHF. The chain joins TRBV2 to TRBJ1-5; D not resolved. V lost 6 bases and J lost 0, with 6 bases in between. Germline V gives CDR1 SNHLY, CDR2 FYNNEI. The CDR3 extends over 13 amino acids.

The chain employs TRBV30 and TRBJ2-1, with TRBD2 as a possible D gene (5 bases). CDR3 length: 16 residues. In germline, CDR1 is GTSNPN, CDR2 SVGIG (reference sequence). Trimming took off 3 bases at V and 0 bases at J, with 15 bases between the two ends. The CDR3 loop reads CAWRRGRTSSYNEQFF. DNA of the CDR3: TGTGCCTGGAGAAGAGGGCGGACGAGCTCCTACAATGAGCAGTTCTTC.

This chain connects TRBV2 to TRBJ2-3, with D uncertain. In germline, CDR1 is SNHLY, CDR2 FYNNEI. V lost 2 bases, J lost 4 bases, and 7 bases lay in between. This CDR3 spans 13 amino acids. The CDR3 DNA follows: TGTGCCAGCAGTGAACAGTCGGCAGATACGCAGTATTTT. This sequence encodes CASSEQSADTQYF.

The J gene is TRBJ1-4, the V gene TRBV4-1; TRBD1 aligns across 9 bases. Germline CDR1 MGHRA, CDR2 YSYEKL. Losses at the gene ends were 0 bases for V and 5 bases for J; bases not matched to a gene: 4. The CDR3 has 16 residues. The CDR3 here is CASSQERGTGNEKLFF. Written as DNA, the CDR3 is TGCGCCAGCAGCCAAGAACGCGGGACAGGGAATGAAAAACTGTTTTTT.

The J gene is TRBJ2-1, the V gene TRBV7-6; 7 nucleotides align to TRBD2. Germline CDR1 and CDR2: SGHVS and FNYEAQ. J lost 5 bases, V lost 5 bases, and 9 bases had no gene match. This CDR3 region has 15 residues. The CDR3 DNA follows: TGTGCCAGCAGCACGACATTGGGGGGGGACAATGAGCAGTTCTTC. This encodes CASSTTLGGDNEQFF.

This CDR3 is CSARAGTGGQPQHF. The DNA of the CDR3 is TGCAGTGCTAGAGCCGGGACAGGGGGCCAGCCCCAGCATTTT. This rearrangement joins TRBV20-1 to TRBJ1-5, with TRBD1 matching 12 bases. This CDR3 spans 14 amino acids. Losses at the gene ends were 1 base for V and 7 bases for J; bases not matched to a gene: 2. Germline V gene sequence: CDR1 DFQATT, CDR2 SNEGSKA (reference sequence).

A remark on this clonotype: This could be a read error, since a much larger clone is one nucleotide away. V gene TRBV15 combines with J gene TRBJ1-5; D remains unclear. The V gene lost 5 bases and the J gene lost 3 bases, with 5 bases spanning the gap. This CDR3 is 12 amino acids long. Germline CDR1 is LNHNV and CDR2 is YYDKDF (reference sequence). The chain's CDR3 is CATSQDNQPQHF. The CDR3 DNA reads TGTGCCACCAGCCAGGACAATCAGCCCCAGCATTTT.

This clonotype was counted only a few times. This chain joins TRBV4-3 and TRBJ1-4; unclear D gene. V was cut by 5 bases and J by 0 bases, with 7 bases left in between. This CDR3 spans 14 amino acids. CDR1 is LGHNA and CDR2 is YSLEER in the germline V gene. CDR3 in DNA: TGCGCCAGCAGCAACAGCGCAACTAATGAAAAACTGTTTTTT. Residues: CASSNSATNEKLFF.

This clonotype was seen only a few times. The J gene is TRBJ1-2, the V gene TRBV19, with D unclear. V shed 0 bases and J shed 2 bases, with 7 bases lying between them. This CDR3 spans 14 amino acids. CDR1 is LNHDA and CDR2 is SQIVND in the germline V gene (reference sequence). In DNA form, the CDR3 reads TGTGCCAGTAGTATAGATCAGACCAACTATGGCTACACCTTC. It yields the protein CASSIDQTNYGYTF.

There are a few counts of this clonotype. This rearrangement joins TRBV20-1 to TRBJ1-1; tentative D call: TRBD1 (5 bases). The CDR3 extends over 13 amino acids. CDR1 is DFQATT and CDR2 is SNEGSKA in the germline V gene (reference sequence). V was shortened by 5 bases and J by 0 bases, with 10 bases between the two germline ends. CDR3 protein: CSAWKGLNTEAFF. CDR3 sequence (DNA): TGCAGTGCTTGGAAGGGGCTGAACACTGAAGCTTTCTTT.

Concerning this clonotype itself: One junction end disagrees with the germline gene, perhaps due to a read error. The V call is TRBV20-1, the J call TRBJ2-3; tentative D call: TRBD1 (5 bases). Germline V gene lookup returns CDR1 DFQATT and CDR2 SNEGSKA (reference sequence). This CDR3 region has 15 residues. This chain's CDR3 is CSARSPGLGKDTQYF. The CDR3 DNA sequence: TGCAGTGCTAGATCGCCAGGGTTGGGAAAAGATACGCAGTATTTC.

The CDR3 protein is CSRTGELGETQYF. The DNA of the CDR3 is TGCAGCAGAACAGGGGAGTTGGGGGAGACCCAGTACTTC. The V gene is TRBV20-1, the J gene TRBJ2-5; 7 bases agree with TRBD1. The germline V gene has CDR1 DFQATT and CDR2 SNEGSKA (reference sequence). The CDR3 is 13 amino acids.

The V gene is TRBV19, the J gene TRBJ2-5; TRBD2 matches at 9 bases. CDR1 LNHDA and CDR2 SQIVND come from the germline V gene (reference sequence). V dropped 6 bases and J dropped 5; count of bases not matched to a gene: 19. This CDR3 contains 18 residues. As DNA, the CDR3 is TGTGCCAGTAGCCCAATTCTTAGTAGCGGGAGTTATTGGGAGACCCAGTACTTC. Protein: CASSPILSSGSYWETQYF.

This chain joins TRBV14 and TRBJ2-7, with a weak D call TRBD2 (6 bases). Germline V CDR1 and CDR2: SGHDN, FVKESK. V gave up 6 bases and J gave up 3 bases, with 15 bases separating them. The CDR3 has 14 residues. The CDR3, as DNA: TGTGCCAGCAGTTTACGGGGGACCAACTACGAGCAGTACTTC. Translating gives CASSLRGTNYEQYF.

This chain uses TRBV2 with TRBJ2-7; TRBD2 matches 7 bases. V lost 4 bases to trimming and J lost 6 bases; unmatched junction nucleotides: 6. Germline V CDR1 and CDR2: SNHLY, FYNNEI. The CDR3 runs 13 residues. CDR3 residues: CASSVSGKSEQYF. CDR3 DNA: TGTGCCAGCAGTGTGAGCGGGAAGAGCGAGCAGTACTTC.

The table lists this clonotype with a few counts. The chain couples TRBV29-1 to TRBJ2-2; D is perhaps TRBD1 (5 bases). The V gene lost 7 bases and the J gene lost 2 bases, with 11 bases spanning the gap. The CDR3 runs to 13 residues. Per germline, CDR1 SQVTM and CDR2 ANQGSEA. CDR3 in amino acids: CSGDSANTGELFF. For the CDR3, the DNA is TGCAGCGGAGACAGTGCTAACACCGGGGAGCTGTTTTTT.

Concerning this clonotype itself: One junction end disagrees with the germline gene, perhaps due to a read error. The chain has TRBV12-3 or TRBV12-4 and TRBJ2-7; D possibly corresponds to TRBD2 (5 bases). The CDR3 is 13 residues long. The CDR3 bases are TGTGCCAGCAGCCGCGGGCTAGCCTACGAGCAGTGCTTC. This gives the protein CASSRGLAYEQCF.